Listed here are 32 T cell receptor beta chains from one sample, sequenced in a study of cytomegalovirus exposure and HLA in healthy donors. The protocol was immunoSEQ multiplex PCR, while the TCRdb copy is restricted to in-frame clones and leaves out a portion. Altogether about 190,000 clones are present, about four fifths being singletons, with the ten largest covering around 6.7%. The specimen sequenced was PBMCs. Receptors were obtained from a man aged 18 to 29 in good health and CMV-seropositive.

This clone was counted only a few times. DNA of the CDR3: TGTGCCAGTACGACAGGGGGCGGGGAGCAGTACTTC. Translated, it gives CASTTGGGEQYF. The rearrangement links TRBV19 to TRBJ2-7; the match to TRBD1 covers 10 bases. Germline values: CDR1 LNHDA, CDR2 SQIVND (reference sequence). There are 12 residues in the CDR3. V dropped 7 bases and J dropped 7; count of bases not matched to a gene: 4.

The chain links TRBV7-6 to TRBJ2-1; 10 bases agree with TRBD2. Per germline, CDR1 SGHVS and CDR2 FNYEAQ. The CDR3 runs 16 residues. With V trimmed by 3 bases and J by 5 bases, 7 bases remained unmatched. The CDR3 here is CASSFELAGSNNEQFF. As DNA, the CDR3 is TGTGCCAGCAGCTTCGAACTAGCGGGATCTAACAATGAGCAGTTCTTC.

V usage is TRBV7-7 and J usage is TRBJ2-3; the D gene is possibly TRBD1 (6 bases). V lost 1 base and J lost 6, with 14 bases in between. This CDR3 is 15 amino acids long. CDR1 and CDR2 (germline): SSHAT, FNYEAQ (reference sequence). The CDR3 nucleotides are TGTGCCAGCAGCTTAGGGGCAGGGGAATCCGATACGCAGTATTTT. Its protein product is CASSLGAGESDTQYF.

This chain joins TRBV30 and TRBJ2-5; 8 bases fit TRBD2. J gave up 0 bases and V 5 bases, and 8 bases lay outside the gene matches. The germline CDR1 and CDR2 sequences are GTSNPN and SVGIG (reference sequence). The CDR3 is made up of 15 amino acids. CDR3 in DNA: TGTGCCTGGTCTACCATAGCGGGAAACCAAGAGACCCAGTACTTC. This encodes CAWSTIAGNQETQYF. The full variable domain, completed using reference TRBV30 and TRBJ2-5, is SQTIHQWPATLVQPVGSPLSLECTVEGTSNPNLYWYRQAAGRGLQLLFYSVGIGQISSEVPQNLSASRPQDRQFILSSKKLLLSDSGFYLCAWSTIAGNQETQYFGPGTRLLVL.

The CDR3, as DNA: TGCGCCAGCAGTCAAGGACTAGCGACAGATACGCAGTATTTT. It is translated as CASSQGLATDTQYF. This sequence joins TRBV5-1 and TRBJ2-3; 9 bases are shared with TRBD2. The CDR3 loop spans 14 amino acids. V lost 5 bases, J lost 3 bases, and 4 bases stayed unmatched. From germline, CDR1 is SGHRS and CDR2 YFSETQ.

The chain uses TRBV9 and TRBJ2-4; no clear D. Germline V lookup: CDR1 SGDLS, CDR2 YYNGEE. V gave up 2 bases and J gave up 0 bases, with 24 bases separating them. The CDR3 runs 20 residues. In nucleotides, the CDR3 is TGTGCCAGCAGCGTTCTGGGCCTTGTGCCCACAGATTTAGCCAAAAACATTCAGTACTTC. This sequence encodes CASSVLGLVPTDLAKNIQYF.

The chain uses TRBV7-2 and TRBJ2-7, with 8 bases fitting TRBD1. CDR3 length equals 13 residues. The V and J ends lost 3 bases and 5 bases, in that order; junction bases with no gene match: 3. Germline CDR1 is SGHTA and CDR2 is FQGNSA. CDR3 nucleotide sequence: TGTGCCAGCAGCTTTGACAGGGGCGACGAGCAGTACTTC. Translated, it gives CASSFDRGDEQYF.

This clone was seen more than once but under ten times. V gene TRBV27 combines with J gene TRBJ2-7; possible D gene TRBD1, 6 bases. The CDR3 has 15 residues. Trimming stripped 4 bases from V and 4 bases from J, with 17 bases between. From germline, CDR1 is MNHEY and CDR2 SMNVEV (reference sequence). The CDR3 coding sequence is TGTGCCAGCAGTTCTTTACCTTTGGGGGCGTACGAGCAGTACTTC. Its translation is CASSSLPLGAYEQYF.

The CDR3 spells CASSLSGIDQPQHF. Here the CDR3 DNA reads TGTGCCAGCAGTTTATCAGGGATTGATCAGCCCCAGCATTTT. The chain employs TRBV28 and TRBJ1-5; D is possibly TRBD1 (5 bases). Trimming removed 1 base from V and 5 bases from J, with 9 bases in between. CDR1 and CDR2 (germline): MDHEN, SYDVKM. There are 14 residues in the CDR3.

The rearrangement joins TRBV27 to TRBJ2-7, with D tentatively TRBD1 (7 bases). From germline, CDR1 is MNHEY and CDR2 SMNVEV (reference sequence). V was shortened by 2 bases and J by 5 bases, with 19 bases between the two germline ends. The CDR3 covers 16 residues. CDR3 in DNA: TGTGCCAGCAGTTTAGCCCAGACAGGGAGGAGGCACGAGCAGTACTTC. Protein sequence: CASSLAQTGRRHEQYF.

This chain joins TRBV28 and TRBJ1-2; no firm D call. The CDR3 is made up of 14 amino acids. CDR1 and CDR2 from the germline V gene are MDHEN and SYDVKM. V gave up 1 base and J gave up 7 bases, with 13 bases separating them. This CDR3 reads CASSLFGRNVGYTF. The DNA of the CDR3 is TGTGCCAGCAGTTTATTTGGGAGGAATGTTGGCTACACCTTC.

CDR3 sequence (DNA): TGTGCCAGCAGCTCGACCCCGGGACAGGGGACGAACACTGAAGCTTTCTTT. Translating gives CASSSTPGQGTNTEAFF. The rearrangement links TRBV7-9 to TRBJ1-1; 10 positions agree with TRBD1. The CDR3 runs to 17 residues. V shed 4 bases and J 1 base; nucleotides not matched to a gene: 9. Germline values: CDR1 SEHNR, CDR2 FQNEAQ (reference sequence).

The V and J genes are TRBV7-3 and TRBJ2-1, with 7 bases aligning to TRBD2. The CDR3 is made up of 14 amino acids. Germline V gene lookup returns CDR1 SGHTA and CDR2 FQGTGA. The ends lost 2 bases at V and 5 bases at J; junction bases unmatched: 3. The CDR3 sequence is CASSLAGANNEQFF. CDR3 DNA sequence: TGTGCCAGCAGCTTAGCGGGAGCTAACAATGAGCAGTTCTTC.

The sample holds many counts of this clone. The chain carries TRBV28 and TRBJ2-7, with TRBD1 matching 8 bases. The V and J ends lost 3 bases and 4 bases, in that order; junction bases with no gene match: 2. Germline CDR1 and CDR2: MDHEN and SYDVKM. The CDR3 extends over 13 amino acids. The CDR3 DNA follows: TGTGCCAGCAGTTTCACAGGGGGGTACGAGCAGTACTTC. It yields the protein CASSFTGGYEQYF.

This clone was observed a single time. The chain links TRBV11-1 to TRBJ2-3, with TRBD1 as a possible D gene (5 bases). Germline V gene data show CDR1 as SGHAT and CDR2 as FQDESV (reference sequence). This CDR3 comprises 17 residues. The germline V and J ends were trimmed by 1 base and 0 bases, with 14 bases remaining between them. The DNA of the CDR3 is TGTGCCAGCAGCTTAGAGGGCAGGACAACTAGCACAGATACGCAGTATTTT. It encodes CASSLEGRTTSTDTQYF.

This chain connects TRBV4-3 to TRBJ1-2; 9 bases map to TRBD1. Germline loops: CDR1 LGHNA, CDR2 YSLEER. The CDR3 loop spans 15 amino acids. V shed 1 base, J shed 8 bases, and the junction held 8 bases outside the gene matches. The CDR3 coding sequence is TGCGCCAGCAGCCAAGTCCCGGGACAGGGCTCGGGCTACACCTTC. This encodes CASSQVPGQGSGYTF.

The genes are TRBV11-2 and TRBJ2-7, with 8 bases fitting TRBD1. With V trimmed by 0 bases and J by 2 bases, 3 bases remained unmatched. From germline, CDR1 is SGHAT and CDR2 FQNNGV. This CDR3 spans 15 amino acids. CDR3 DNA: TGTGCCAGCAGCTTAGATACAGGGGGACCCTACGAGCAGTACTTC. Protein product: CASSLDTGGPYEQYF. The variable domain in full, completed from reference TRBV11-2 and TRBJ2-7, reads EAGVAQSPRYKIIEKRQSVAFWCNPISGHATLYWYQQILGQGPKLLIQFQNNGVVDDSQLPKDRFSAERLKGVDSTLKIQPAKLEDSAVYLCASSLDTGGPYEQYFGPGTRLTVT.

This chain uses TRBV29-1 with TRBJ2-7; 8 nucleotides agree with TRBD1. Germline V CDR1 and CDR2: SQVTM, ANQGSEA. The trim removed 3 bases at V and 7 bases at J, leaving 8 bases unmatched. The CDR3 covers 13 residues. The CDR3 region has the DNA TGCAGCGTTGATGGGCAGGGGGCGCAGGAGCAGTACTTC. It yields the protein CSVDGQGAQEQYF.

This chain uses TRBV10-3 with TRBJ2-7; D may be TRBD2 (5 bases). V was trimmed by 3 bases and J by 2 bases, leaving 8 bases between them. Germline-derived CDR1 and CDR2 are ENHRY and SYGVKD. The CDR3 consists of 13 residues. CDR3 bases: TGTGCCATCAGTGATCCGGGGACCTACGAGCAGTACTTC. Its translation is CAISDPGTYEQYF.

The V and J genes are TRBV19 and TRBJ2-7; D is ambiguous. Trimming shortened V by 10 bases and J by 1 base, and 17 bases separated the two germline ends. This CDR3 is 14 amino acids long. Germline values: CDR1 LNHDA, CDR2 SQIVND (reference sequence). This CDR3 reads CATKNSVSSYEQYF. Written as DNA, the CDR3 is TGTGCCACCAAAAATTCCGTTAGTTCCTACGAGCAGTACTTC.

The CDR3 spells CASSSVGLAGSNTQYF. In nucleotides, the CDR3 is TGCGCCAGCAGCTCCGTAGGACTAGCGGGATCAAATACGCAGTATTTT. The chain carries TRBV5-1 and TRBJ2-3; 12 bases are a match to TRBD2. V lost 3 bases to trimming and J lost 7 bases; unmatched junction nucleotides: 9. Germline V gene data show CDR1 as SGHRS and CDR2 as YFSETQ. The CDR3 length is 16 residues.

The chain combines TRBV30 with TRBJ1-2; 8 nucleotides align to TRBD1. Losses at the gene ends were 5 bases for V and 2 bases for J; bases not matched to a gene: 10. Per the germline V gene, CDR1 is GTSNPN and CDR2 is SVGIG (reference sequence). The CDR3 runs 15 residues. The CDR3 here is CAWSQGTGKNYGYTF. The CDR3 nucleotides read TGTGCCTGGTCCCAGGGGACAGGAAAAAACTATGGCTACACCTTC.

The chain employs TRBV28 and TRBJ2-7; D is perhaps TRBD1 (5 bases). V was cut by 6 bases and J by 3 bases, with 18 bases left in between. Germline values: CDR1 MDHEN, CDR2 SYDVKM. CDR3 length: 15 residues. The CDR3 coding sequence is TGTGCCAGCAGCCGGGCAGGGTCTAAAAGCTACGAGCAGTACTTC. Translation: CASSRAGSKSYEQYF.

The rearrangement joins TRBV7-3 to TRBJ2-5, with a possible D match to TRBD2 (6 bases). V was clipped by 3 bases and J by 5 bases, with 16 bases between them. The CDR3 spans 15 residues. The germline V gene encodes CDR1 SGHTA and CDR2 FQGTGA. CDR3 bases: TGTGCCAGCAGCTTTAGGAGGGGTTCATGGGAGACCCAGTACTTC. Amino acid sequence: CASSFRRGSWETQYF.

J is TRBJ2-2 and V is TRBV2; TRBD1 matches 9 bases. Germline CDR1 SNHLY, CDR2 FYNNEI. This CDR3 spans 16 amino acids. The trim removed 6 bases at V and 0 bases at J, leaving 5 bases unmatched. CDR3 sequence reads: CASRSGTGTNTGELFF. CDR3 bases: TGTGCCAGCAGGTCCGGGACAGGGACGAACACCGGGGAGCTGTTTTTT.

The CDR3, as DNA: TGTGCCAGCAGTTTAGGACCCTCACTAGCAGGGGAGACCCAGTACTTC. Residues: CASSLGPSLAGETQYF. The chain recombines TRBV27 with TRBJ2-5, with D possibly TRBD2 on 6 matching bases. Germline assignment: CDR1 MNHEY and CDR2 SMNVEV (reference sequence). CDR3 length: 16 residues. Trimming pared 2 bases from V and 5 bases from J, leaving 18 bases between.

The rearrangement links TRBV5-1 to TRBJ1-2; weak D call: TRBD1 (6 bases). Germline CDR1 reads SGHRS; CDR2 reads YFSETQ. There are 14 residues in the CDR3. Trimming stripped 0 bases from V and 6 bases from J, with 12 bases between. This CDR3 reads CASSLEGQLDGYTF. For the CDR3, the DNA is TGCGCCAGCAGCTTGGAAGGACAGCTGGATGGCTACACCTTC.

The chain combines TRBV4-2 with TRBJ2-7; 8 bases match TRBD1. The ends lost 6 bases at V and 4 bases at J; junction bases unmatched: 11. Per the germline V gene, CDR1 is LGHNA and CDR2 is YNFKEQ. This CDR3 region has 15 residues. The CDR3 protein is CASRQGVQGVYEQYF. The CDR3 nucleotides read TGTGCCAGCAGACAGGGCGTACAGGGGGTGTACGAGCAGTACTTC.

The V gene is TRBV7-8, the J gene TRBJ2-5, with D perhaps matching TRBD1 (6 bases). Germline V gene sequence: CDR1 SGHVS, CDR2 FQNEAQ. The CDR3 is made up of 15 amino acids. Trimming cost V 2 bases and J 0 bases, with 10 bases left between them. The chain's CDR3 is CASSLNGQNQETQYF. The DNA of the CDR3 is TGTGCCAGCAGCTTAAACGGACAGAACCAAGAGACCCAGTACTTC.

The rearrangement links TRBV9 to TRBJ2-7; 8 bases match TRBD2. After removal of 4 bases from V and 4 bases from J, the junction contained 13 bases not matched to a gene. The length of the CDR3 is 16 residues. Per germline, CDR1 SGDLS and CDR2 YYNGEE. Here the CDR3 DNA reads TGTGCCAGCAGCCACTCGGTCGGGAGCGGGGGATACGAGCAGTACTTC. Its translation: CASSHSVGSGGYEQYF.

The chain uses TRBV19 and TRBJ2-5, with 11 bases identical to TRBD1. The CDR3 runs 13 residues. The junction had 4 bases not matched to a gene; V was cut back by 9 bases and J by 4 bases. Germline V CDR1 and CDR2: LNHDA, SQIVND (reference sequence). In DNA, the CDR3 is TGTGCCAGCTCCGGGACAGGGGGAGAGACCCAGTACTTC. This encodes CASSGTGGETQYF.

J is TRBJ2-2 and V is TRBV18, with a weak D call TRBD1 (5 bases). V lost 3 bases, J lost 6 bases, and 11 bases lay in between. The CDR3 is 14 residues long. Germline assignment: CDR1 KGHSH and CDR2 LQKENI. CDR3 nucleotide sequence: TGTGCCAGCTCACCGTTAGGGGCCGCCGGGGAGCTGTTTTTT. Translated, it gives CASSPLGAAGELFF.